This paragraph covers one T cell receptor (beta chain) sequence. Its antigen is unknown. J gave up 7 bases and V 4 bases, and 7 bases lay outside the gene matches. Per the germline V gene, CDR1 is GTSNPN and CDR2 is SVGIG (reference sequence). The CDR3 has 14 amino acids. These data come from a study of cytomegalovirus exposure and HLA in healthy donors. Study-wide points: The study flagged about 150 TCR beta chains as cytomegalovirus-associated. Three of the chains that were CMV-associated were confirmed in vitro to be specific for CMV antigens. From TCR beta sequences, most subjects' HLA-A and HLA-B alleles were reportedly predicted accurately.

It was with 60 Vbeta and 13 Jbeta primers that the PCR ran. Measured with immunoSEQ multiplex PCR; TCRdb has only the in-frame clones, and not every one. The sample consists of around 150,000 clones, roughly four fifths of them appearing once. The sequence was collected from a man aged 25-45 years in good health and CMV-seropositive. This chain links TRBV30 with TRBJ2-2; 9 bases map to TRBD1. Input material: PBMCs. CDR3 bases: TGTGCCTGGATTGAACAGGGGGCTAGCGGGGAGCTGTTTTTT. Translating it yields CAWIEQGASGELFF.